Following are 24 T cell receptor beta chains from one sample sequenced in a study of T cells after yellow fever vaccination. One entry per CDR3 protein, called by TCRdb with MiXCR from the 5' RACE reads. The table includes about 340,000 distinct CDR3 sequences, around 4.1% detected once. Material: PBMCs, obtained 5 days after the yellow fever booster vaccination. The receptor source for this set is a man aged 18 to 29 who received the YFV17D yellow fever vaccine.

This chain connects TRBV5-1 to TRBJ2-2; TRBD1 matches 7 bases. V shed 3 bases and J 4 bases; nucleotides not matched to a gene: 9. CDR1 SGHRS and CDR2 YFSETQ come from the germline V gene. The CDR3 contains 16 residues. CDR3 DNA sequence: TGCGCCAGCAGCTCAAAGTCAGGGGGACCCACCGGGGAGCTGTTTTTT. Translated: CASSSKSGGPTGELFF.

This clonotype was observed at least ten times. The rearrangement uses TRBV28 and TRBJ2-6; D unclear. This CDR3 is 16 amino acids long. Trimming stripped 2 bases from V and 0 bases from J, with 8 bases between. From germline, CDR1 is MDHEN and CDR2 SYDVKM. DNA of the CDR3: TGTGCCAGCAGTTTAGCACGGTACTCTGGGGCCAACGTCCTGACTTTC. Protein sequence: CASSLARYSGANVLTF.

This clonotype was seen many times. The chain has TRBV5-6 and TRBJ1-2; D gene uncertain. Deletions cut 0 bases from V and 5 bases from J, with 20 bases between. The V gene's germline CDR1 is SGHDT and CDR2 YYEEEE. The CDR3 sequence is 17 residues long. The CDR3, as DNA: TGTGCCAGCAGCTTGGATTTTTCGTCAGGAACGACGTATGGCTACACCTTC. This encodes CASSLDFSSGTTYGYTF. Full variable domain (rest looked up from reference TRBV5-6 and TRBJ1-2): DAGVTQSPTHLIKTRGQQVTLRCSPKSGHDTVSWYQQALGQGPQFIFQYYEEEERQRGNFPDRFSGHQFPNYSSELNVNALLLGDSALYLCASSLDFSSGTTYGYTFGSGTRLTVV.

This clonotype was detected only a few times. This chain joins TRBV6-5 and TRBJ2-3; TRBD2 matches 12 bases. The CDR3 length is 18 residues. Germline trimming cut 2 bases from V and 0 bases from J; bases unmatched to any gene: 6. In germline, CDR1 is MNHEY, CDR2 SVGAGI. CDR3 amino acids: CASSYSTSGGISTDTQYF. Written as DNA, the CDR3 is TGTGCCAGCAGTTACAGTACTAGCGGGGGGATTAGCACAGATACGCAGTATTTT.

This clonotype was seen more than once but under ten times. V usage is TRBV28 and J usage is TRBJ1-3; D unclear. Trimming removed 4 bases at V and 9 bases at J, with 19 bases between. The V gene's germline CDR1 is MDHEN and CDR2 SYDVKM. This CDR3 is 15 amino acids long. This chain's CDR3 is CASSSFVAGKSTIYF. In DNA form, the CDR3 reads TGTGCCAGCAGTTCTTTTGTAGCGGGAAAAAGCACCATATATTTT.

This clonotype was recorded many times. V and J are TRBV7-2 and TRBJ1-3; the D gene is possibly TRBD1 (5 bases). This CDR3 is 14 amino acids long. V lost 5 bases and J lost 0, with 8 bases in between. The germline CDR1 and CDR2 sequences are SGHTA and FQGNSA. DNA of the CDR3: TGTGCCAGCAGCCCTAGGGGCTCTGGAAACACCATATATTTT. It specifies CASSPRGSGNTIYF. Drawing the rest from reference TRBV7-2 and TRBJ1-3, the complete variable domain is GAGVSQSPSNKVTEKGKDVELRCDPISGHTALYWYRQSLGQGLEFLIYFQGNSAPDKSGLPSDRFSAERTGGSVSTLTIQRTQQEDSAVYLCASSPRGSGNTIYFGEGSWLTVV.

This clonotype showed up just a few times. The rearrangement links TRBV7-2 to TRBJ2-5, with D unclear. Germline lookup yields CDR1 SGHTA and CDR2 FQGNSA. The CDR3 contains 11 residues. The V end lost 5 bases, the J end lost 4 bases, and 5 bases lay between the germline ends. CDR3 sequence (DNA): TGTGCCAGCAGCAACTTAGAGACCCAGTACTTC. It encodes CASSNLETQYF.

Only a few counts were recorded for this clonotype. The CDR3 DNA sequence: TGCAGTGCTTGGAAGAGCGGGGGGAACACAGATACGCAGTATTTT. Translating it yields CSAWKSGGNTDTQYF. This sequence joins TRBV20-1 and TRBJ2-3; 9 bases fit TRBD2. The CDR3 is 15 residues long. Trimming removed 5 bases from V and 2 bases from J; junction bases left unmatched: 8. Germline CDR1 DFQATT, CDR2 SNEGSKA (reference sequence).

This clonotype was detected a few times. V usage is TRBV7-6 and J usage is TRBJ1-6; 8 bases are shared with TRBD1. The CDR3 loop spans 15 amino acids. V shed 5 bases and J 7 bases; nucleotides not matched to a gene: 7. From germline, CDR1 is SGHVS and CDR2 FNYEAQ. Here the CDR3 DNA reads TGTGCCAGCAGCCCCTCACGGACAGGGAATTCACCCCTCCACTTT. Residues: CASSPSRTGNSPLHF. The whole variable domain, remainder taken from reference TRBV7-6 and TRBJ1-6, is GAGVSQSPRYKVTKRGQDVALRCDPISGHVSLYWYRQALGQGPEFLTYFNYEAQQDKSGLPNDRFSAERPEGSISTLTIQRTEQRDSAMYRCASSPSRTGNSPLHFGNGTRLTVT.

The rearrangement joins TRBV24-1 to TRBJ2-5, with TRBD2 matching over 7 bases. CDR1 is KGHDR and CDR2 is SFDVKD in the germline V gene. The CDR3 has 14 residues. The J segment lost 5 bases and the V segment lost 3 bases, leaving 5 bases of the junction unmatched. CDR3 DNA: TGTGCCACCAGTGATACGGGACTACCGGAGACCCAGTACTTC. This translates into CATSDTGLPETQYF.

This chain links TRBV18 with TRBJ2-7; D is possibly TRBD1 (5 bases). This CDR3 has 14 residues. The germline V gene has CDR1 KGHSH and CDR2 LQKENI. Trimming removed 4 bases from V and 1 base from J, with 11 bases in between. This chain's CDR3 is CASSLIDSSYEQYF. CDR3 DNA: TGTGCCAGCTCACTAATAGACAGTTCCTACGAGCAGTACTTC.

The chain couples TRBV4-1 to TRBJ2-5; D uncertain. Per the germline V gene, CDR1 is MGHRA and CDR2 is YSYEKL. The CDR3 extends over 14 amino acids. V dropped 1 base and J dropped 4 bases, with 10 bases sitting between them. CDR3 sequence reads: CASSQVFVSETQYF. Written as DNA, the CDR3 is TGCGCCAGCAGCCAAGTTTTTGTATCAGAGACCCAGTACTTC.

In its sample, this clonotype was seen a few times. The chain is built from TRBV19 and TRBJ1-1, with D perhaps TRBD1 (5 bases). This CDR3 has 14 amino acids. CDR1 LNHDA and CDR2 SQIVND come from the germline V gene (reference sequence). V lost 7 bases to trimming and J lost 1 base, with 13 bases between them. CDR3 coding DNA: TGTGCCAGTATTCCCCTGGGGGGGAACACTGAAGCTTTCTTT. This codes for CASIPLGGNTEAFF.

This clonotype was detected many times. The V gene is TRBV7-3, the J gene TRBJ2-1; no clear D gene. This CDR3 contains 16 residues. Germline V lookup: CDR1 SGHTA, CDR2 FQGTGA. The V gene lost 3 bases and the J gene lost 2 bases, with 14 bases spanning the gap. In DNA, the CDR3 is TGTGCCAGCAGCTTGTCAACGGCGGTTCCCTACAATGAGCAGTTCTTC. Encoded protein: CASSLSTAVPYNEQFF.

This clonotype showed up just a few times. The gene calls are TRBV7-9 and TRBJ2-1, with D unclear. The CDR3 runs to 13 residues. V gave up 2 bases and J gave up 2 bases, with 4 bases separating them. In germline, CDR1 is SEHNR, CDR2 FQNEAQ (reference sequence). In DNA, the CDR3 is TGTGCCAGCAGCTTATTCGCCTACAATGAGCAGTTCTTC. It translates to CASSLFAYNEQFF.

This clonotype was recorded at least ten times. In nucleotides, the CDR3 is TGTGCCAGCAGCTTCGGGGGCCAAGAGACCCAGTACTTC. Translation: CASSFGGQETQYF. The chain recombines TRBV5-6 with TRBJ2-5, with a tentative D call TRBD2 (6 bases). The germline V gene encodes CDR1 SGHDT and CDR2 YYEEEE. The CDR3 has 13 amino acids. V was pared by 2 bases and J by 1 base, with 6 bases between. Drawing the rest from reference TRBV5-6 and TRBJ2-5, the complete variable domain is DAGVTQSPTHLIKTRGQQVTLRCSPKSGHDTVSWYQQALGQGPQFIFQYYEEEERQRGNFPDRFSGHQFPNYSSELNVNALLLGDSALYLCASSFGGQETQYFGPGTRLLVL.

The rearrangement joins TRBV4-3 to TRBJ1-3; 7 bases are a match to TRBD1. Germline V gene data show CDR1 as LGHNA and CDR2 as YSLEER. The CDR3 contains 15 residues. With 4 bases clipped from V and 4 bases from J, the junction kept 7 bases outside the gene matches. CDR3 sequence (DNA): TGCGCCAGCAGCCGGTACAGGGGATTGGGAAACACCATATATTTT. Encoded protein: CASSRYRGLGNTIYF.

The chain couples TRBV12-3 or TRBV12-4 to TRBJ2-3; 9 nucleotides align to TRBD2. With V trimmed by 6 bases and J by 4 bases, 8 bases remained unmatched. CDR3 length equals 15 residues. The CDR3 DNA sequence: TGTGCCAGCAGGACTTCCGGGACTAGCCCAGATACGCAGTATTTT. This gives the protein CASRTSGTSPDTQYF.

The V gene is TRBV11-2, the J gene TRBJ1-5; no firm D call. The germline V gene has CDR1 SGHAT and CDR2 FQNNGV. V dropped 2 bases and J dropped 2 bases, with 16 bases sitting between them. The CDR3 consists of 17 residues. CDR3 coding DNA: TGTGCCAGCAGCTTAATGGGCCCTTATTGGGGCAATCAGCCCCAGCATTTT. This translates into CASSLMGPYWGNQPQHF.

This chain joins TRBV11-2 and TRBJ2-7; D is undetermined. V shed 5 bases and J shed 6 bases, with 11 bases lying between them. Germline CDR1 and CDR2: SGHAT and FQNNGV. CDR3 length: 12 amino acids. The DNA for the CDR3 is TGTGCCAGCAGCCCCAGTTACCTCGAGCAGTACTTC. Protein: CASSPSYLEQYF.

This clonotype has ten or more counts. This chain links TRBV5-6 with TRBJ1-2; no definite D call. V was cut by 2 bases and J by 2 bases, with 7 bases left in between. This CDR3 is 13 amino acids long. Germline assignment: CDR1 SGHDT and CDR2 YYEEEE. Here the CDR3 DNA reads TGTGCCAGCAGCTTTTCTACCAACTATGGCTACACCTTC. Encoded protein: CASSFSTNYGYTF.

There are many counts of this clonotype. The V gene is TRBV5-1, the J gene TRBJ2-1, with 9 bases fitting TRBD2. Looked up from germline, CDR1 is SGHRS and CDR2 is YFSETQ. CDR3 length: 15 amino acids. Trimming cost V 1 base and J 5 bases; bases outside gene matches: 4. The CDR3 loop is CASSLSGGKDNEQFF. The DNA for the CDR3 is TGCGCCAGCAGCTTGAGCGGGGGGAAGGACAATGAGCAGTTCTTC. Complete variable domain (other parts from reference TRBV5-1 and TRBJ2-1): KAGVTQTPRYLIKTRGQQVTLSCSPISGHRSVSWYQQTPGQGLQFLFEYFSETQRNKGNFPGRFSGRQFSNSRSEMNVSTLELGDSALYLCASSLSGGKDNEQFFGPGTRLTVL.

V gene TRBV5-1 combines with J gene TRBJ2-5; D is perhaps TRBD2 (6 bases). Per germline, CDR1 SGHRS and CDR2 YFSETQ. Trimming took off 2 bases at V and 2 bases at J, with 13 bases between the two ends. The CDR3 is 15 amino acids. The CDR3 DNA reads as TGCGCCAGCAGCTTCCGGGAGCCCGTACAAGAGACCCAGTACTTC. Its translation is CASSFREPVQETQYF. The full variable domain, its missing parts supplied by reference TRBV5-1 and TRBJ2-5, is KAGVTQTPRYLIKTRGQQVTLSCSPISGHRSVSWYQQTPGQGLQFLFEYFSETQRNKGNFPGRFSGRQFSNSRSEMNVSTLELGDSALYLCASSFREPVQETQYFGPGTRLLVL.

In its sample, this clonotype was seen a few times. The rearrangement uses TRBV5-1 and TRBJ2-5, with D possibly matching TRBD1 (6 bases). The V gene's germline CDR1 is SGHRS and CDR2 YFSETQ. The CDR3 spans 14 residues. The V end was cut by 3 bases, the J end by 4 bases, with 13 bases between. The CDR3 is CASSSGGIRETQYF. For the CDR3, the DNA is TGCGCCAGCAGCTCTGGGGGCATCAGAGAGACCCAGTACTTC.